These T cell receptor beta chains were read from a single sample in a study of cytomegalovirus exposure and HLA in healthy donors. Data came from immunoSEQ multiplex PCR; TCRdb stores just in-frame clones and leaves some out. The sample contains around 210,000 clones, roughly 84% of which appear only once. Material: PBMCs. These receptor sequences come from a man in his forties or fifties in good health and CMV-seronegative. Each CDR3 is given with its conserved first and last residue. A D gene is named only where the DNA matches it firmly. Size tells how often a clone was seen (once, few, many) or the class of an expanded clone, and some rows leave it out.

TGTGCCAGCGGCTCAATTACCTCCTACGAGCAGTACTTC | CASGSITSYEQYF | TRBJ2-7 | NA | TRBV9 | 13 | NA
TGTGCCAGCAGCCCCTGGACTAGCGGGATAGATGAGCAGTTCTTC | CASSPWTSGIDEQFF | TRBJ2-1 | TRBD2 | TRBV7-3 | 15 | NA
TGTGCCAGCAGCCGGGGACAGGGGGCCACCTACGAGCAGTACTTC | CASSRGQGATYEQYF | TRBJ2-7 | TRBD1 | TRBV11-2 | 15 | NA
TGTGCCAGTAGTATTAGAACGGGACAGGAAGGCATGAACACTGAAGCTTTCTTT | CASSIRTGQEGMNTEAFF | TRBJ1-1 | TRBD1 | TRBV19 | 18 | NA
TGTGCCTGGAGTGCACGGCGATGGACAGGGGGTTCCTACGAGCAGTACTTC | CAWSARRWTGGSYEQYF | TRBJ2-7 | TRBD1 | TRBV30 | 17 | NA
TGTGCCAGCAGCCAAGGACAGGGGAGCTCCTATAATTCACCCCTCCACTTT | CASSQGQGSSYNSPLHF | TRBJ1-6 | TRBD1 | TRBV7-9 | 17 | NA
TGTGCCAGCAGTCCCGGGCCCGGGGGGACTGAAGCTTTCTTT | CASSPGPGGTEAFF | TRBJ1-1 | NA | TRBV6-1 | 14 | NA
TGTGCCAGCAGTTTCCGCACCTGGACAGGGGTAGGCTACACCTTC | CASSFRTWTGVGYTF | TRBJ1-2 | TRBD1 | TRBV28 | 15 | NA
TGTGCCAGCAGCATGACTACCGAGCAGTACTTC | CASSMTTEQYF | TRBJ2-7 | NA | TRBV2 | 11 | NA
TGTGCCAGCAGCGCACCGGGACTAGCGGGAGTGTCGGGCGAGCAGTTCTTC | CASSAPGLAGVSGEQFF | TRBJ2-1 | TRBD2 | TRBV11-2 | 17 | NA
TGTGCCAGCTCACCACTAGCGGGAGTAGCCAAAAACATTCAGTACTTC | CASSPLAGVAKNIQYF | TRBJ2-4 | TRBD2 | TRBV18 | 16 | NA
TGTGCCAGCAGCGTCGGACAGATGAACACTGAAGCTTTCTTT | CASSVGQMNTEAFF | TRBJ1-1 | NA | TRBV9 | 14 | NA
TGTGCCAGCAGTTGGGGGACTGACTCTGGAAACACCATATATTTT | CASSWGTDSGNTIYF | TRBJ1-3 | NA | TRBV5-5 | 15 | NA
TGTGCCAGCAGTTACGGTGGGCTGGGTGAAAAACTGTTTTTT | CASSYGGLGEKLFF | TRBJ1-4 | NA | TRBV6-5 | 14 | once
TGTGCCAGCAGCTACGTAGCGGGAGCCCTACGTGGGCAGTTCTTC | CASSYVAGALRGQFF | TRBJ2-1 | TRBD2 | TRBV11-2 | 15 | NA
TGTGCCAGTAGTACCCGTTACACCGGGGAGCTGTTTTTT | CASSTRYTGELFF | TRBJ2-2 | NA | TRBV19 | 13 | NA
TGTGCAAGTCGCTTAGCCAGTTCCCCTGGGGCCAACGTCCTGACTTTC | CASRLASSPGANVLTF | TRBJ2-6 | NA | TRBV12-2 | 16 | NA
TGTGCCAGCAGAGGAGGGGCTTTCACTGAAGCTTTCTTT | CASRGGAFTEAFF | TRBJ1-1 | NA | TRBV6-5 | 13 | NA
TGCAGCGTCTCACGGGGGGGTAACACCGGGGAGCTGTTTTTT | CSVSRGGNTGELFF | TRBJ2-2 | TRBD2 | TRBV29-1 | 14 | NA
TGTGCCAGCAGGGCCCCAGGGGCTGGGGCCAACGTCCTGACTTTC | CASRAPGAGANVLTF | TRBJ2-6 | NA | TRBV27 | 15 | NA
TGTGCCACCGGGAGGGTCGACGAGCAGTACTTC | CATGRVDEQYF | TRBJ2-7 | TRBD2 | TRBV27 | 11 | NA
TGCGCCAGCAGCTCCACCCTATCTGGAAACACCATATATTTT | CASSSTLSGNTIYF | TRBJ1-3 | NA | TRBV5-1 | 14 | NA
TGTGCCAGCAGCCCCACAGGGTACACTGAAGCTTTCTTT | CASSPTGYTEAFF | TRBJ1-1 | NA | TRBV5-5 | 13 | NA
TGTGCCAGCAGCTTGGACAGAGTTAGCAATCAGCCCCAGCATTTT | CASSLDRVSNQPQHF | TRBJ1-5 | NA | TRBV14 | 15 | NA
TGTGCCAGCAGCTTTCTAGCGGGGGGCCACAATGAGCAGTTCTTC | CASSFLAGGHNEQFF | TRBJ2-1 | TRBD2 | TRBV11-1 | 15 | few
TGTGCCAGCAGTTTTAGTAGGACAGGTCGTTGGGATACGCAGTATTTT | CASSFSRTGRWDTQYF | TRBJ2-3 | TRBD1 | TRBV28 | 16 | NA
TGTGCCAGCAGTCCCCTAACCGGGAGGGCCTACAATGAGCAGTTCTTC | CASSPLTGRAYNEQFF | TRBJ2-1 | TRBD2 | TRBV28 | 16 | once
TGCAGCGTTGAGGGGGAGGGAAATTCACCCCTCCACTTT | CSVEGEGNSPLHF | TRBJ1-6 | NA | TRBV29-1 | 13 | NA
TGTGCCAGCAGCGTAGGGTGGACAGGAGCAAACACCATATATTTT | CASSVGWTGANTIYF | TRBJ1-3 | TRBD1 | TRBV9 | 15 | few
TGCGCCAGCAGCTTGCCGGGACTAGCGGCCCAAGGTGAGCAGTTCTTC | CASSLPGLAAQGEQFF | TRBJ2-1 | TRBD2 | TRBV5-1 | 16 | NA
TGCGCCAGCAGCCACGTACTAGCGGGAGGAAGTAATGAGCAGTTCTTC | CASSHVLAGGSNEQFF | TRBJ2-1 | TRBD2 | TRBV4-1 | 16 | few
TGTGCCAGCAGCTTTCGGGATAGCTCCTACAATGAGCAGTTCTTC | CASSFRDSSYNEQFF | TRBJ2-1 | NA | TRBV7-3 | 15 | NA
TGTGCCAGCAGTTTTCTTAAATCGGTCGGGACTGAAGCTTTCTTT | CASSFLKSVGTEAFF | TRBJ1-1 | NA | TRBV27 | 15 | NA
TGTGCCAGCAGTTCCCCGATGGAGGGGATTGACTACACCTTC | CASSSPMEGIDYTF | TRBJ1-2 | NA | TRBV28 | 14 | NA
TGTGCCAGCAGTCCCCGGGTAGGAACCTACGAGCAGTACTTC | CASSPRVGTYEQYF | TRBJ2-7 | NA | TRBV6-5 | 14 | NA
TGTGCCAGCAGCTTGACGACGACAGTACCTAGAGGCTACACCTTC | CASSLTTTVPRGYTF | TRBJ1-2 | NA | TRBV5-4 | 15 | few
TGTGCCAGCAGTCGGGATGTGGGAATGAGTAAAAAACTGTTTTTT | CASSRDVGMSKKLFF | TRBJ1-4 | NA | TRBV6-5 | 15 | NA
TGTGCCATCAGTGCCTCGAACGGAGGAATCAGAGAGACCCAGTACTTC | CAISASNGGIRETQYF | TRBJ2-5 | NA | TRBV10-3 | 16 | NA
TGTGCCAGCAGCATGGAGGGTTTCAATCAGCCCCAGCATTTT | CASSMEGFNQPQHF | TRBJ1-5 | NA | TRBV4-2 | 14 | few
TGTGCCAGCAGTGAAGCCCGATCCGGAAACATTCAGTACTTC | CASSEARSGNIQYF | TRBJ2-4 | NA | TRBV2 | 14 | once
TGTGCCAGCAGCGTAGGCGGGAGGAATATCGGGGAGCTGTTTTTT | CASSVGGRNIGELFF | TRBJ2-2 | TRBD2 | TRBV9 | 15 | NA
TGTGCCAGCAGCTTCAGGACAGGGAATGAAAAACTGTTTTTT | CASSFRTGNEKLFF | TRBJ1-4 | TRBD1 | TRBV5-6 | 14 | NA
TGCGCCAGCAGCTTCCCAGGCGCCAACACCGGGGAGCTGTTTTTT | CASSFPGANTGELFF | TRBJ2-2 | NA | TRBV5-1 | 15 | NA
TGCGCCAGCAGCGAACTGACTACTAATGAAAAACTGTTTTTT | CASSELTTNEKLFF | TRBJ1-4 | NA | TRBV4-1 | 14 | NA
TGTGCCAGCAGTTCGGGACAGGAGTACGAGCAGTACTTC | CASSSGQEYEQYF | TRBJ2-7 | TRBD1 | TRBV28 | 13 | NA
TGTGCCTGGAGTAACACGGGTGAGCAGTTCTTC | CAWSNTGEQFF | TRBJ2-1 | NA | TRBV30 | 11 | NA
TGTGCCAGCAGTCCAGGGAATCCACCCCTCCACTTT | CASSPGNPPLHF | TRBJ1-6 | NA | TRBV6-6 | 12 | NA